This T cell receptor beta chain was identified during a study of T cells expressing NK-cell markers. With the 5' RACE reads reprocessed, TCRdb shows one record per CDR3 protein and no DNA. The ten most abundant clones cover about 11% of a sample with about 370,000 distinct CDR3 sequences. Study-wide points: Topping the CD3+CD56-NKG2C+ fraction as well were these clonotypes, in several donors.

The CDR3 totals 13 residues. Germline V gene lookup returns CDR1 DFQATT and CDR2 SNEGSKA (reference sequence). Concerning this clonotype: What it binds is unknown.

The receptor comes from a woman in her forties or fifties in good health. The sequencing sample was made of blood T cells: a sorted CD56 or NKG2C T cell subset, CD4+ or CD8+ T cells, or bulk PBMC T cells (not recorded which). V and J are TRBV20-1 and TRBJ1-2; there is no DNA to check the TCRdb D call of TRBD1. CDR3 region: CSAPEDSHTGYTF.